These 18 T cell receptor beta chains originate from one sample sequenced in a study of cytomegalovirus exposure and HLA in healthy donors. Use of 60 Vbeta and 13 Jbeta primers characterized the PCR. The data were produced by immunoSEQ multiplex PCR, yet TCRdb's version contains in-frame clones alone and is incomplete. This sample has 100,000 to 150,000 clones; 77% occur once, and the top ten carry 0.94%. The sample comprised PBMCs. The receptors shown here come from a woman aged 60-75 years in good health and CMV-seronegative.

The V call is TRBV27, the J call TRBJ2-3; D is possibly TRBD1 (8 bases). This CDR3 has 14 amino acids. The germline CDR1 and CDR2 sequences are MNHEY and SMNVEV (reference sequence). Trimming removed 6 bases from V and 6 bases from J, with 16 bases in between. The CDR3 spells CASRYRGGGDTQYF. The DNA of the CDR3 is TGTGCCAGCAGGTACAGGGGGGGAGGGGATACGCAGTATTTT.

The chain couples TRBV7-3 to TRBJ2-3, with 9 bases aligning to TRBD1. V dropped 1 base and J dropped 5; count of bases not matched to a gene: 10. The germline CDR1 and CDR2 sequences are SGHTA and FQGTGA. The CDR3 covers 17 residues. The CDR3 loop is CASSLKGGQGTVDTQYF. CDR3 DNA: TGTGCCAGCAGCTTAAAAGGTGGACAGGGGACGGTAGATACGCAGTATTTT.

A few counts support this clone. V gene TRBV28 combines with J gene TRBJ2-3, with a weak D call TRBD2 (6 bases). Germline V gives CDR1 MDHEN, CDR2 SYDVKM. The V gene lost 6 bases and the J gene lost 3 bases, with 22 bases spanning the gap. This CDR3 spans 17 amino acids. The CDR3 DNA follows: TGTGCCAGCAGCTCTCCCTACAGGAGGGTCTCTACAGATACGCAGTATTTT. This encodes CASSSPYRRVSTDTQYF.

The chain combines TRBV28 with TRBJ2-3, with 7 nucleotides matching TRBD1. Germline V gene sequence: CDR1 MDHEN, CDR2 SYDVKM. This CDR3 has 14 amino acids. With V trimmed by 7 bases and J by 2 bases, 6 bases remained unmatched. CDR3 bases: TGTGCCAGCACCCTGACAGGGTACACAGATACGCAGTATTTT. Translation gives CASTLTGYTDTQYF.

The chain carries TRBV7-3 and TRBJ2-7; 11 bases map to TRBD2. The CDR3 contains 14 residues. Germline V gene lookup returns CDR1 SGHTA and CDR2 FQGTGA. J was trimmed by 5 bases and V by 5 bases; bases with no gene match: 5. The CDR3 spells CASSPGTSGNEQYF. The CDR3, as DNA: TGTGCCAGCAGCCCCGGGACTAGCGGCAACGAGCAGTACTTC.

This chain joins TRBV7-6 and TRBJ2-7, with 7 nucleotides matching TRBD1. CDR3 length equals 19 residues. J gave up 6 bases and V 4 bases, and 24 bases lay outside the gene matches. Germline CDR1 is SGHVS and CDR2 is FNYEAQ. This CDR3 is CASSSYQGVTALERFEQYF. The CDR3 nucleotides read TGTGCCAGCAGCTCCTACCAGGGGGTAACCGCACTAGAACGTTTCGAGCAGTACTTC. Full variable domain (rest looked up from reference TRBV7-6 and TRBJ2-7): GAGVSQSPRYKVTKRGQDVALRCDPISGHVSLYWYRQALGQGPEFLTYFNYEAQQDKSGLPNDRFSAERPEGSISTLTIQRTEQRDSAMYRCASSSYQGVTALERFEQYFGPGTRLTVT.

The rearrangement uses TRBV5-1 and TRBJ2-1; D call uncertain. The CDR3 is 14 amino acids. Per germline, CDR1 SGHRS and CDR2 YFSETQ. V was clipped by 2 bases and J by 8 bases, with 14 bases between them. The CDR3 DNA reads TGCGCCAGCAGCTTAGGTACCCCAGGCGATGAGCAGTTCTTC. Protein sequence: CASSLGTPGDEQFF.

This clone showed up just once. This chain links TRBV27 with TRBJ2-1, with 15 nucleotides matching TRBD2. The V and J ends lost 6 bases and 13 bases, in that order; junction bases with no gene match: 13. CDR1 and CDR2 from the germline V gene are MNHEY and SMNVEV (reference sequence). The CDR3 has 16 amino acids. CDR3: CASRLGTSGGTGVQFF. Here the CDR3 DNA reads TGTGCCAGCAGACTCGGGACTAGCGGGGGGACTGGGGTACAGTTCTTC.

The chain couples TRBV4-2 to TRBJ2-7, with 7 bases that match TRBD2. CDR1 and CDR2 from the germline V gene are LGHNA and YNFKEQ. V lost 0 bases, J lost 6 bases, and 17 bases stayed unmatched. The CDR3 sequence is 18 residues long. The CDR3 spells CASSQDFAGAPNGFEQYF. The CDR3 DNA reads as TGTGCCAGCAGCCAAGACTTTGCGGGAGCCCCCAACGGGTTCGAGCAGTACTTC.

The V gene is TRBV27, the J gene TRBJ2-1, with 11 positions matching TRBD1. The V and J ends lost 6 bases and 5 bases, in that order; junction bases with no gene match: 6. CDR1 and CDR2 (germline): MNHEY, SMNVEV (reference sequence). The CDR3 length is 15 residues. The CDR3 loop reads CASRVGTGGHNEQFF. The CDR3 coding sequence is TGTGCCAGCAGGGTCGGGACAGGGGGTCACAATGAGCAGTTCTTC.

This chain joins TRBV4-1 and TRBJ2-5; D perhaps matches TRBD1 (5 bases). In germline, CDR1 is MGHRA, CDR2 YSYEKL. Deletions cut 0 bases from V and 11 bases from J, with 13 bases between. This CDR3 comprises 13 residues. The CDR3 sequence is CASSQDRTWGQYF. DNA for the CDR3: TGCGCCAGCAGCCAAGATCGGACATGGGGACAGTACTTC.

The V and J genes are TRBV15 and TRBJ2-4; D ambiguous. Trimming took 5 bases from V and 9 from J, leaving 8 bases between them. Per the germline V gene, CDR1 is LNHNV and CDR2 is YYDKDF (reference sequence). The CDR3 totals 11 residues. The CDR3 bases are TGTGCCACCAGCTTAAACAGCATTCAGTACTTC. Protein: CATSLNSIQYF.

This clone was detected once. The CDR3 nucleotides read TGTGCCAGCAGGGAGATGGTTGAGCAGTTCTTC. It translates to CASREMVEQFF. The chain couples TRBV2 to TRBJ2-1; D ambiguous. The CDR3 runs to 11 residues. V gave up 6 bases and J gave up 9 bases, with 9 bases separating them. Germline-derived CDR1 and CDR2 are SNHLY and FYNNEI.

V is TRBV13 and J is TRBJ1-2, with 10 bases fitting TRBD1. CDR1 and CDR2 from the germline V gene are PRHDT and FYEKMQ (reference sequence). The CDR3 has 15 amino acids. V lost 5 bases to trimming and J lost 8 bases; unmatched junction nucleotides: 11. The chain's CDR3 is CASSAGTGAPLGYTF. The CDR3 nucleotides read TGTGCCAGCAGCGCGGGGACAGGGGCCCCCCTGGGCTACACCTTC. The whole variable domain, filled in from reference TRBV13 and TRBJ1-2, reads AAGVIQSPRHLIKEKRETATLKCYPIPRHDTVYWYQQGPGQDPQFLISFYEKMQSDKGSIPDRFSAQQFSDYHSELNMSSLELGDSALYFCASSAGTGAPLGYTFGSGTRLTVV.

The chain joins TRBV28 to TRBJ2-1; 16 bases are a match to TRBD2. Germline CDR1 is MDHEN and CDR2 is SYDVKM. The V and J ends lost 3 bases and 2 bases, in that order; junction bases with no gene match: 10. This CDR3 spans 20 amino acids. CDR3: CASSFPQGLAGGRTYNEQFF. CDR3 DNA: TGTGCCAGCAGTTTCCCCCAGGGACTAGCGGGAGGGCGGACCTACAATGAGCAGTTCTTC. Full variable domain (rest looked up from reference TRBV28 and TRBJ2-1): DVKVTQSSRYLVKRTGEKVFLECVQDMDHENMFWYRQDPGLGLRLIYFSYDVKMKEKGDIPEGYSVSREKKERFSLILESASTNQTSMYLCASSFPQGLAGGRTYNEQFFGPGTRLTVL.

The chain recombines TRBV2 with TRBJ1-6, with no clear D. V was trimmed by 7 bases and J by 2 bases, leaving 6 bases between them. The V gene's germline CDR1 is SNHLY and CDR2 FYNNEI. The length of the CDR3 is 13 residues. The CDR3 loop reads CASTDPYNSPLHF. The CDR3 DNA reads TGTGCCAGCACAGATCCCTATAATTCACCCCTCCACTTT.

CDR3 nucleotide sequence: TGTGCCAGCAGTGTGAGGGTTGCCTACAATGAGCAGTTCTTC. Amino acids: CASSVRVAYNEQFF. The chain combines TRBV28 with TRBJ2-1; D perhaps matches TRBD2 (5 bases). V dropped 5 bases and J dropped 2 bases, with 10 bases sitting between them. Germline V gives CDR1 MDHEN, CDR2 SYDVKM. The length of the CDR3 is 14 residues. Looking up the rest from reference TRBV28 and TRBJ2-1 gives the full variable domain: DVKVTQSSRYLVKRTGEKVFLECVQDMDHENMFWYRQDPGLGLRLIYFSYDVKMKEKGDIPEGYSVSREKKERFSLILESASTNQTSMYLCASSVRVAYNEQFFGPGTRLTVL.

This clone appeared once. The rearrangement joins TRBV15 to TRBJ2-4, with TRBD2 matching over 7 bases. This CDR3 contains 15 residues. J was trimmed by 8 bases and V by 1 base; bases with no gene match: 8. The germline V gene has CDR1 LNHNV and CDR2 YYDKDF (reference sequence). Written as DNA, the CDR3 is TGTGCCACCAGCAGAGGTGGGATGGGGGGGGACATTCAGTACTTC. This gives the protein CATSRGGMGGDIQYF. Together with reference TRBV15 and TRBJ2-4, the CDR3 gives the full variable domain: DAMVIQNPRYQVTQFGKPVTLSCSQTLNHNVMYWYQQKSSQAPKLLFHYYDKDFNNEADTPDNFQSRRPNTSFCFLDIRSPGLGDTAMYLCATSRGGMGGDIQYFGAGTRLSVL.